This TCR beta chain was identified in a study of blood T cell repertoires in COVID-19. This clone was seen once. Method: immunoSEQ multiplex PCR; TCRdb's copy keeps in-frame clones and lacks some. The data show a few hundred thousand clones, roughly 91% seen once. Trimming cost V 5 bases and J 4 bases, with 8 bases left between them. Germline V CDR1 and CDR2: SQVTM, ANQGSEA. There are 11 residues in the CDR3. The sequence came from a woman aged 25 to 39 with COVID-19, enrolled during active disease. The rearrangement links TRBV29-1 to TRBJ1-2, with D possibly TRBD1 on 6 matching bases. What was sequenced was peripheral blood. The CDR3 spells CSVMDSYGYTF. The CDR3 nucleotides read TGCAGCGTTATGGACAGCTATGGCTACACCTTC.